This T cell receptor beta chain was captured by sequencing in a study of T cell responses to AZD1222 COVID-19 vaccine. Sequencing was performed with immunoSEQ multiplex PCR; in TCRdb, only in-frame clones are kept and a portion is missing. The sample records tens of thousands of clones, around nine tenths being singletons. The CDR3 runs to 14 residues. V lost 6 bases and J lost 8, with 17 bases in between. Looked up from germline, CDR1 is LGHNA and CDR2 is YSLEER. The genes are TRBV4-3 and TRBJ2-1, with D perhaps TRBD1 (5 bases). Here the sequenced sample was peripheral blood, taken on day 0 of AZD1222 vaccination. The TCR was taken from an adult in good health. CDR3 residues: CASSSRAGRDEQFF. Written as DNA, the CDR3 is TGCGCCAGCAGTTCCCGGGCAGGGCGAGATGAGCAGTTCTTC.